This TCR beta chain is drawn from a study of blood T cell repertoires in COVID-19 (dated by TCRdb to about 2020). Some background on the complete study: Samples from collaborators originated in the United States, Italy and Spain and spanned both the acute and convalescent phases of COVID-19. The material from the prospective study consisted of cDNA or gDNA derived from T cells, B-cell-depleted T cells, or PBMCs. Subjects who had been exposed to COVID-19, were actively infected with it, or had recovered from it provided the deeply sampled blood TCRbeta repertoires that made up the dataset. A freely available public database, intended as a resource for researchers studying the immune response to SARS-CoV-2, is where the repertoires were released. Samples were obtained from the ongoing ImmuneRACE study (first 160 participants) and from roughly 1,300 subjects provided by 6 global collaborators. A de-identified subject ID, COVID-19 status, age in years and sex were almost always included in the sample metadata. Where HLA class I and class II types were available, the types were taken from metadata supplied by the sample provider, not from assay-based typing. The paper's findings and limits, for the study overall: How much clinical and demographic metadata was included differed by source and by participant, and the metadata was provided uncurated.

This clone was seen only once. Its antigen is currently not known. It has no much larger one-base neighbor in the sample; base qualities were not kept. V lost 5 bases and J lost 4 bases, and the count of bases not matched to a germline gene is 6. The germline V gene provides CDR1 SGHTA and CDR2 FQGTGA. The cysteine opens and the phenylalanine closes a CDR3 of 15 amino acids. The entry retains the CDR3 DNA only, 45 bases that are in frame from base 1. The immunoSEQ Assay, a bias-controlled multiplex PCR, was used to amplify TCRbeta CDR3 regions from genomic DNA. In the authors' own workflow: Within the assay, amplification of reference gene primers was used to estimate how many nucleated cells each sample contained. To quantify the absolute abundance of each unique TCRbeta CDR3 rearrangement, sequence reads were collapsed and filtered. For each sample, productive Simpson clonality was calculated as the square root of Simpson's diversity index over productive rearrangements. TCRdb's version of the immuneACCESS table is confined to in-frame rearrangements and falls short of the full clone set. An unresolved V gene accounts for under half of the shortfall where checked; the remainder is of unknown origin. From that table come the V and J calls and clone size; the DNA was used to work out D and trimming. This sample lists about 180,000 clones; almost 80% were detected once. The top ten hold roughly 28% of the sample.

Collaborating institutions collected whole blood in K2EDTA tubes following their own protocols. For TCRbeta analysis, collaborators shipped samples as frozen whole blood, isolated PBMCs, or DNA extracted from either of those sample types. Input material: peripheral blood. The clonotype was recovered from a woman in her 70s with acute or convalescent COVID-19. The chain is assembled from TRBV7-3 and TRBJ2-1; 9 junctional bases match TRBD2. The CDR3: CASSPSGAQYNEQFF. The sequenced DNA: TGTGCCAGCAGCCCTAGCGGGGCCCAATACAATGAGCAGTTCTTC.